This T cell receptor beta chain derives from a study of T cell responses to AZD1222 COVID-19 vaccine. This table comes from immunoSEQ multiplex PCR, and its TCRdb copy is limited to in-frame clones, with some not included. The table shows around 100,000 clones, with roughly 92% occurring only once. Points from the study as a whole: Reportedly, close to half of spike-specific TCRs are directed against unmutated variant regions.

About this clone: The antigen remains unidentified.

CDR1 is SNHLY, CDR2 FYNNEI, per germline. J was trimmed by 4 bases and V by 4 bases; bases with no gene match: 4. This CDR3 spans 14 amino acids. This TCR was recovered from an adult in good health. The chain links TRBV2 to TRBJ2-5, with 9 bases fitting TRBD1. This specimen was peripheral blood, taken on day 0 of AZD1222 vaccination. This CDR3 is CASSGQGQGETQYF. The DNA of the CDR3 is TGTGCCAGCAGTGGACAGGGACAGGGAGAGACCCAGTACTTC.